This TCR beta chain derives from a study of cytomegalovirus exposure and HLA in healthy donors. General study points: TCR beta sequences reportedly predicted most subjects' HLA-A and HLA-B alleles accurately. TCR beta chains associated with HLA were, in a later analysis, more clonally expanded than equally common others. TCR beta chain V- and J-gene trimming was linked, in a later analysis, to a missense variant in DCLRE1C.

The CDR3 runs to 15 residues. Per the germline V gene, CDR1 is SGHAT and CDR2 is FQNNGV. Amplification used 60 Vbeta primers and 13 Jbeta primers. Assay: immunoSEQ multiplex PCR; the TCRdb copy retains only in-frame clones and omits some. The data hold some 150,000 clones, with approximately 76% observed a single time. Turning to this clone: The target antigen is unknown. The junction and the germline gene differ at one end; a read error may be behind it.

At sampling all donors were nominally healthy, likely with unrecorded immune exposures. The chain joins TRBV11-2 to TRBJ2-5, with 12 positions matching TRBD1. Sequenced: PBMCs. The clonotype comes from a man aged 60 to 69 in good health and CMV-seronegative. The CDR3 nucleotides read TGTGCCAGCAGCCACGGGACAGGGGGCGATGAGACCCGGTACTTC. Translated: CASSHGTGGDETRYF.